This T cell receptor beta chain was sequenced during a study of T cell responses to AZD1222 COVID-19 vaccine (TCRdb year 2021). Regarding the complete study: AZD1222 recipients with second doses at about 4 weeks or about 12 weeks were pooled, because spike-specific TCR depth and breadth did not differ between schedules. TCR sequencing was performed for 230 to 250 trial participants, of whom some 200 were given two doses of AZD1222 and some 25 were given two doses of MenACWY control vaccine. Trial participants were enrolled into age subgroups of 18-55, 56-69 and 70-plus years, which contained around 140, 26 and 57 TCR-sequenced participants, respectively. Here is what the overall study found, with its caveats: Because no day 14 peak-response samples were available, the repertoires could be characterized only after the peak T cell response. Epitopes outside the regions mutated in the B.1.351 and B.1.1.7 variants were reportedly recognized by nearly half of the unique spike-specific TCRs. In the small 56-69-year group, the increase in depth fell short of significance, most likely because of low power. Only five to seven AZD1222 recipients were SARS-CoV-2 seropositive at baseline, limiting conclusions about previously exposed vaccinees. CD4 TCRs associated with the vaccine covered the entire spike protein, and the dominant responses were in regions 160-218 and 743-854. Participants were mostly white British, with more females than males. The authors suggested clonal diversity may have been underestimated. Spike-specific TCR breadth and depth rose significantly after two AZD1222 doses compared with day 0 and with MenACWY recipients.

The CDR3 regions of human TCRbeta chains were analyzed by immunosequencing. The published analysis was carried out like this. TCRs in the repertoires were matched against a reference library of SARS-CoV-2-specific TCRs that had been generated with the MIRA antigen-specificity platform. Breadth was defined as the fraction of unique TCRs that were SARS-CoV-2-associated. Depth was defined as the fraction of total T cells that were SARS-CoV-2-associated. Using the MIRA data, each spike-specific TCR was mapped to the spike region that the TCR reacts to and placed in a CD4 or CD8 class. Log10-transformed breadth and depth values were compared by one-way ANOVA with Sidak's multiple comparisons tests. The clones in this table, taken by TCRdb from immuneACCESS, are in-frame only. Not every clone is retained; where verified, under half of the shortfall comes from an unresolved V gene, and the cause of the rest is unknown. V and J calls and clone size follow that table, whereas D and trimming were derived from the DNA. Recorded for this sample are around 110,000 clones; roughly 84% of them occurred a single time. The ten largest clones capture under 10% of the sample.

Including the terminal cysteine and phenylalanine, the CDR3 comprises 17 residues. The retained sequence is limited to the CDR3, 51 bases, with the frame set at the first base. V is pared back by 1 base and J by 5 bases, with 18 bases lying between the germline termini. CDR1 and CDR2 are read off the germline V gene as MGHRA and YSYEKL. For this clone: Which antigen it targets is not known. It has no much larger one-base neighbor in the sample; base qualities were not kept.

The intended sense of this specimen's time point label: baseline before first vaccination. Vaccinee samples came from UK trials COV001 and COV002, including a single-blind randomized controlled phase 2/3 trial of AZD1222 (ChAdOx1 nCoV-19) in healthy adults. For TCRbeta chain sequencing, PBMC samples were collected from trial participants at day 0 and at day 28 after the second dose. The sequence derives from an adult in good health. The specimen was peripheral blood, collected on day 0 of AZD1222 vaccination. Here the chain combines TRBV4-1 and TRBJ1-3; TRBD1 is possibly the D segment (6 matching bases). The CDR3 protein sequence reads: CASSQGYGTPGRNTIYF. The DNA sequence is given as TGCGCCAGCAGCCAAGGTTACGGGACACCCGGACGAAACACCATATATTTT.